This paragraph covers one TCR beta chain sequence. This specimen belongs to a study of T cell changes during pregnancy in multiple sclerosis. TCRdb's copy holds only in-frame clones and misses some; the assay was immunoSEQ multiplex PCR. The data hold almost 40,000 clones, with around 91% observed a single time. The V end was cut by 1 base, the J end by 6 bases, with 10 bases between. Germline V gives CDR1 SGHDT, CDR2 YYEEEE. This CDR3 spans 14 amino acids. The specimen was CD4+ T cells from peripheral blood mononuclear cells, collected in the second trimester of pregnancy. The rearrangement joins TRBV5-6 to TRBJ2-2, with a possible D match to TRBD1 (6 bases). This receptor was identified in a female donor in good health, enrolled as a control in a pregnancy study. The DNA of the CDR3 is TGTGCCAGCAGCTTGTATGGGGGCCCCGGGGAGCTGTTTTTT. It is translated as CASSLYGGPGELFF.